This TCR beta chain originates from a study of radiotherapy plus CTLA-4 blockade in lung cancer. The germline V gene encodes CDR1 MNHNY and CDR2 SVGAGI (reference sequence). CDR3 size: 15 residues. Trimming removed 0 bases at V and 6 bases at J, with 13 bases between. This table comes from immunoSEQ multiplex PCR, and its TCRdb copy is limited to in-frame clones, with some not included. There are around 26,000 clones in the sample; around 70% occur only once, and more than 3.5% lies in the top ten. The rearrangement links TRBV6-6 to TRBJ2-3; D gene unclear. This TCR was sampled from a human donor with non-small cell lung cancer who had stable disease on radiotherapy plus ipilimumab. Sequencing was performed on peripheral blood, taken from a patient treated with radiotherapy plus ipilimumab. The CDR3 DNA sequence: TGTGCCAGCAGTTACTCTACCAAGACGAGGGATACGCAGTATTTT. Translating it yields CASSYSTKTRDTQYF.